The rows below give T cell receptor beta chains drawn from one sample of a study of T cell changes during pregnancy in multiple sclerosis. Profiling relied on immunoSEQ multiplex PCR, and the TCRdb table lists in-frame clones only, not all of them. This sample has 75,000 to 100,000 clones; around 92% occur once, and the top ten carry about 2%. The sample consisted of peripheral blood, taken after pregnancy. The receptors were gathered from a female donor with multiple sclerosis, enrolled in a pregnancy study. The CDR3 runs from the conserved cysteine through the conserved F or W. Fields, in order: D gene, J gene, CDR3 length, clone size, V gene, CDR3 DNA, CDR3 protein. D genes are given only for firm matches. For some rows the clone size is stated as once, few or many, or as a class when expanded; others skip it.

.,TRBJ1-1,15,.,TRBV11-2,TGTGCCAGCAGCTCCCCAGAACAGGACATACTAGAAGCTTTCTTT,CASSSPEQDILEAFF
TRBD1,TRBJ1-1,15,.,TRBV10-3,TGTGCCATCAGTGATCAGGGGGAAGGGAGGACTGAAGCTTTCTTT,CAISDQGEGRTEAFF
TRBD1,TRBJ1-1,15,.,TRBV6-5,TGTGCCAGCAGGAGGGGGACAGAGTTGAACACTGAAGCTTTCTTT,CASRRGTELNTEAFF
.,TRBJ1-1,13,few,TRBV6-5,TGTGCCAGCAGGCAGGGGCAGTACACTGAAGCTTTCTTT,CASRQGQYTEAFF
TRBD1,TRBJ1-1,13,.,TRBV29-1,TGCAGCGTTGAGGGACAGTTATCCACTGAAGCTTTCTTT,CSVEGQLSTEAFF
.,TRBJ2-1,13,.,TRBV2,TGTGCCAGCAGACCGACAGAAAACAATGAGCAGTTCTTC,CASRPTENNEQFF
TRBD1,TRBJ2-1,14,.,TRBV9,TGTGCCAGCAGCGTATCCGGGACAGACAATGAGCAGTTCTTC,CASSVSGTDNEQFF
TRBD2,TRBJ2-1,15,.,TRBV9,TGTGCCAGCAGCGTAGTTAGCGGGTGGTCGAATGAGCAGTTCTTC,CASSVVSGWSNEQFF
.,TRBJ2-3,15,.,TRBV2,TGTGCCAGCAGTGACCCAGGGGCTAACACAGATACGCAGTATTTT,CASSDPGANTDTQYF
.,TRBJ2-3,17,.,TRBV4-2,TGTGCCAGCAGCCAAGGCGGCGGAGTCGACCTCACAGATACGCAGTATTTT,CASSQGGGVDLTDTQYF
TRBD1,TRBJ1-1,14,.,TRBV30,TGTGCCTGGAGTGTCGGAGGGGGCGAAAGTGAAGCTTTCTTT,CAWSVGGGESEAFF
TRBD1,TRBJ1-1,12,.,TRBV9,TGTGCCAGCAGCGTAGCTAGGGACAGCAGGTTCTTT,CASSVARDSRFF
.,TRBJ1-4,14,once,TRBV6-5,TGTGCCAGCAGTTACTCGACCCAGGGCGAAAAACTGTTTTTT,CASSYSTQGEKLFF
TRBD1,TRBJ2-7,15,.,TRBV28,TGTGCCAGCAGTTACCCACGACAGGGGTCCTACGAGCAGTACTTC,CASSYPRQGSYEQYF
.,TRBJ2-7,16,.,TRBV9,TGTGCCAGCGGAGCCGGAAGACAGGCGTCCTCCTACGAGCAGTACTTC,CASGAGRQASSYEQYF
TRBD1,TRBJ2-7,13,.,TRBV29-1,TGCAGCGTCCTGAGGGACAGTTCCTACGAGCAGTACTTC,CSVLRDSSYEQYF
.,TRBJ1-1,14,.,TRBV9,TGTGCCAGCAGCCCTAAACAGGTGAACACTGAAGCTTTCTTT,CASSPKQVNTEAFF
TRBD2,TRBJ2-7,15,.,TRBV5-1,TGCGCCAGCAGTTTTGGACTAGCGGGATCCTACGAGCAGTACTTC,CASSFGLAGSYEQYF
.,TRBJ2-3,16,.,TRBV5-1,TGCGCCAGCAGCCCACCCCAGGGGGGAGGCACAGATACGCAGTATTTT,CASSPPQGGGTDTQYF
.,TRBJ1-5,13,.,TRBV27,TGTGCCAGTAAACCGCAGGGGTACGGGCCCCAGCATTTT,CASKPQGYGPQHF
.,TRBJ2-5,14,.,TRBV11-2,TGTGCCAGCAGCCCGGGTTCGGGACAAGAGACCCAGTACTTC,CASSPGSGQETQYF
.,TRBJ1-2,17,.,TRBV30,TGTGCCTGGAGTGTAGGTGGGGGGAGGGATTGGGCATTTGGCTACACCTTC,CAWSVGGGRDWAFGYTF
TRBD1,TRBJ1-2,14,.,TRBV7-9,TGTGCCAGCAGCGCGTTACAGGGGTCCTATGGCTACACCTTC,CASSALQGSYGYTF
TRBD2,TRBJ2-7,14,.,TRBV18,TGTGCCAGCTCTCCGGGACTAGCGGGGTACGAGCAGTACTTC,CASSPGLAGYEQYF
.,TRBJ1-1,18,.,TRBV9,TGTGCCAGCAGCGTAGTTCCTTCGGATGGTTGGTCAGCCCTTGGGACAAGCTTT,CASSVVPSDGWSALGTSF
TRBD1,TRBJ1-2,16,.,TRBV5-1,TGCGCCAGCAGCCCCCCCCAGGGACAGGGAAAGTTTGGCTACACCTTC,CASSPPQGQGKFGYTF
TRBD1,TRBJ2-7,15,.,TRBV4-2,TGTGCCAGCAGCCAAGATGGGCAGGGGGCCTACGAGCAGTACTTC,CASSQDGQGAYEQYF
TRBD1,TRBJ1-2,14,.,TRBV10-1,TGCGCCAGCACCTCCGGGACAGGAAACTATGGCTACACCTTC,CASTSGTGNYGYTF
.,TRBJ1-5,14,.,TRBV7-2,TGTGCCAGCAGACCAGCAGGGGTAGGTCAGCCCCAGCATTTT,CASRPAGVGQPQHF
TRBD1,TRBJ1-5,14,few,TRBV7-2,TGTGCCAGCAGCGACGGGACAGGGGGCCAGCCCCAGCATTTT,CASSDGTGGQPQHF
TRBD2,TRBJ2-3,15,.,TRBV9,TGTGCCAGCAGCGTAGAGGTAGCGGGGGAGGTTACGCAGTATTTT,CASSVEVAGEVTQYF
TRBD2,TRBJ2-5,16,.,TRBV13,TGTGCCAGCAGCCGGGGACTAGCGGGAGCGGGGGAGACCCAGTACTTC,CASSRGLAGAGETQYF
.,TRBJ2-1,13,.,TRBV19,TGTGCCAGTAGTCGGCAGGCATACAATGAGCAGTTCTTC,CASSRQAYNEQFF
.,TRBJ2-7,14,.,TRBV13,TGTGCCAGCAGCTTAATCAGGGGCTCCTACGAGCAGTACTTC,CASSLIRGSYEQYF
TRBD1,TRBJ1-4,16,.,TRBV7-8,TGTGCCAGCAGCTTAGGGACAGGGGTTATAAATGAAAAACTGTTTTTT,CASSLGTGVINEKLFF
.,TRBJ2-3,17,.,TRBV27,TGTGCCAGCAGTTTTAGGTTTGGGGGTCGGGGGACAGATACGCAGTATTTT,CASSFRFGGRGTDTQYF
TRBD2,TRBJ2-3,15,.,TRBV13,TGTGCCAGCAGCCATCGTTGGACTAGCGGGAATACGCAGTATTTT,CASSHRWTSGNTQYF
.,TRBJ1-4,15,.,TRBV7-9,TGTGCCAGCAGACCTACAGGTTCAACTAATGAAAAACTGTTTTTT,CASRPTGSTNEKLFF
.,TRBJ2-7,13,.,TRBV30,TGTGCCTGGAGTGAGCAGGGGTCGAAGGAGCAGTACTTC,CAWSEQGSKEQYF
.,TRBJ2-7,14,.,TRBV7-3,TGTGCCAGCAGCTTAACGGGCGATTACTACGAGCAGTACTTC,CASSLTGDYYEQYF
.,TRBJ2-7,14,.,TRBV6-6,TGTGCCAGCAGACGGCCGGGATCCACCTACGAGCAGTACTTC,CASRRPGSTYEQYF
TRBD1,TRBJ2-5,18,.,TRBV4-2,TGTGCCAGCAGCCGTACATTGGACAGGGGGCTTCTCGGTCAGACCCAGTACTTC,CASSRTLDRGLLGQTQYF
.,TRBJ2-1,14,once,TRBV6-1,TGTGCCAGCAGTGAAGCTCGCCAGTACAATGAGCAGTTCTTC,CASSEARQYNEQFF
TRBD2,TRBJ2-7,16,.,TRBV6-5,TGTGCCAGCAGTTATGGGCCCGGGGGGGGTGGCTACGAGCAGTACTTC,CASSYGPGGGGYEQYF
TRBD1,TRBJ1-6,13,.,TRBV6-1,TGTGCCAGCAGGGCGGACAGGGTTTCACCCCTCCACTTT,CASRADRVSPLHF
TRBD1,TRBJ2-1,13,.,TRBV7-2,TGTGCCAGCAGCCTAGACAGGGGGCGTGAGCAGTTCTTC,CASSLDRGREQFF
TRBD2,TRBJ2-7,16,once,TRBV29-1,TGCAGCGTGGACGGGACTAGCGGGAGGGATACCTACGAGCAGTACTTC,CSVDGTSGRDTYEQYF
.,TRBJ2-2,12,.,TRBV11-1,TGTGCCAGCAGCTTAGATCGCGGGGAGCTGTTTTTT,CASSLDRGELFF
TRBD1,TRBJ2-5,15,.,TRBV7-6,TGTGCCAGCAGCTTACGAGGACAGGGTAGAGAGACCCAGTACTTC,CASSLRGQGRETQYF
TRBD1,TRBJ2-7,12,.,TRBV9,TGTGCCAGCAGCCCGGACAGGCGCGAGCAGTACTTC,CASSPDRREQYF
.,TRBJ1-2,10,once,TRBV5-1,TGCGCCATCAGCGGCAGGGGCTACACCTTC,CAISGRGYTF
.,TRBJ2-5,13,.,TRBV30,TGTGCCTGGAGTGTACAAGGGGTAGAGACCCAGTACTTC,CAWSVQGVETQYF
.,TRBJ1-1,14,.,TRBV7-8,TGTGCCAGCAGCTTAGGGCGGATGAACACTGAAGCTTTCTTT,CASSLGRMNTEAFF